Reported below is one T cell receptor (beta chain). The source of the sample is a study of blood T cell repertoires in COVID-19. Study overall: COVID-19 samples from acute and convalescent phases originated in the United States, Italy and Spain.

The authors' processing: Amplification with reference gene primers provided the estimates of nucleated cell counts. The repertoire was sequenced with immunoSEQ multiplex PCR; TCRdb's copy has only in-frame clones and lacks some. For V, J and clone size, that table is used; D and trimming come from the DNA. The sample consists of tens of thousands of clones, roughly nine tenths of them appearing once. This CDR3 has 14 amino acids. Trimming removed 6 bases at V and 5 bases at J, with 16 bases between. In germline, CDR1 is MNHEY, CDR2 SVGAGI. This TCR was sampled from a man aged 60 to 69 with active or convalescent COVID-19. Source material: peripheral blood. This chain uses TRBV6-5 with TRBJ2-5; possibly TRBD2 for D (5 bases). The CDR3 loop is CASSLMRASETQYF. The CDR3 nucleotides are TGTGCCAGCAGCTTGATGCGGGCATCGGAGACCCAGTACTTC.